Shown below are 17 T cell receptor beta chains from a single sample sequenced in a study of T cells expressing NK-cell markers. Following a re-call of the 5' RACE reads, TCRdb has one entry per CDR3 protein and lacks DNA. Here the sample table reports about half a million distinct CDR3 sequences. Material for sequencing was blood T cells: a sorted CD56 or NKG2C T cell subset, CD4+ or CD8+ T cells, or bulk PBMC T cells (not recorded which). The receptors originated from a woman aged 45 to 65 in good health.

The chain is built from TRBV21-1 and TRBJ1-2; lacking DNA, the TRBD1 call made by TCRdb goes unchecked. TRBV21-1 is flagged as a pseudogene. The length of the CDR3 is 15 residues. CDR3 loop: CASSKALSGLGGYTF.

V is TRBV5-4 and J is TRBJ2-4; TCRdb's D gene call, TRBD2, goes unchecked for lack of DNA. The CDR3 is 16 amino acids. Germline CDR1 and CDR2: SGHNT and YYREEE (reference sequence). CDR3 in amino acids: CASSPRTRTAQNIQYF.

CDR3 region: CATSVLAPGGRVDEQFF. J is TRBJ2-1 and V is TRBV24-1; TCRdb lists TRBD2, though no DNA is available to test this call. This CDR3 comprises 17 residues. Germline V gene lookup returns CDR1 KGHDR and CDR2 SFDVKD.

The CDR3 sequence: CASSQGTGGLLGYGYTF. The rearrangement joins TRBV14 to TRBJ1-2; the D call of TRBD1 rests on TCRdb alone, since no DNA is present to check it. The germline V gene has CDR1 SGHDN and CDR2 FVKESK. The CDR3 has 17 amino acids.

The chain uses TRBV18 and TRBJ2-7; without DNA, the TCRdb call of TRBD2 cannot be checked. The CDR3 has 14 residues. The germline V gene has CDR1 KGHSH and CDR2 LQKENI. The CDR3 sequence: CASSPIRTGPEQYF.

V and J are TRBV2 and TRBJ2-3. Per germline, CDR1 SNHLY and CDR2 FYNNEI. The CDR3 covers 11 residues. The CDR3 sequence: CASAGPDTQYF.

V usage is TRBV3-1 and J usage is TRBJ2-5; no DNA is available, so the TRBD1 call from TCRdb remains unchecked. This CDR3 has 13 amino acids. The V gene's germline CDR1 is LGHDT and CDR2 YNNKEL (reference sequence). CDR3 sequence: CASSARSSGTQYF.

The J gene is TRBJ1-5, the V gene TRBV2; absent DNA, TCRdb's TRBD1 call cannot be checked. CDR1 SNHLY and CDR2 FYNNEI come from the germline V gene. CDR3 length equals 14 residues. The CDR3 region is CASSARGTNQPQHF.

This chain joins TRBV6-2 or TRBV6-3 and TRBJ1-5; there is no DNA to check the TCRdb D call of TRBD1. Germline V lookup: CDR1 MNHEY, CDR2 SVGEGT. This CDR3 contains 17 residues. The CDR3 is CASSYGGQGVSNQPQHF.

The chain uses TRBV20-1 and TRBJ2-1; TCRdb indicates TRBD2, and absent DNA this call remains unverified. The length of the CDR3 is 13 residues. Germline assignment: CDR1 DFQATT and CDR2 SNEGSKA (reference sequence). CDR3 sequence: CSALGNMTNRQFF.

V gene TRBV29-1 combines with J gene TRBJ2-1; the TCRdb D gene call, TRBD1, has no DNA to confirm it. Germline V gene data show CDR1 as SQVTM and CDR2 as ANQGSEA. This CDR3 is built from 14 residues. The CDR3 reads CSVVTTGGRNEQFF.

The chain combines TRBV7-2 with TRBJ2-2. The CDR3 is 14 amino acids. CDR1 is SGHTA, CDR2 FQGNSA, per germline. The CDR3 protein is CASSLSGSTGELFF.

The chain combines TRBV27 with TRBJ2-1; TCRdb lists TRBD2, though no DNA is available to test this call. CDR3 length: 15 amino acids. Germline V gene lookup returns CDR1 MNHEY and CDR2 SMNVEV (reference sequence). CDR3: CASSFWLAGDSEQFF.

The rearrangement joins TRBV12-3 or TRBV12-4 to TRBJ2-3; there is no DNA to check the TCRdb D call of TRBD1. The CDR3 has 15 residues. CDR3 loop: CASRPPYGPDDTQYF.

J is TRBJ2-2 and V is TRBV20-1; the TCRdb D gene call, TRBD2, has no DNA to confirm it. CDR1 DFQATT and CDR2 SNEGSKA come from the germline V gene (reference sequence). This CDR3 is 13 amino acids long. The CDR3 protein is CSANRLQGGELFF.

The gene calls are TRBV15 and TRBJ2-5; TCRdb calls TRBD1, which cannot be checked without DNA. Per germline, CDR1 LNHNV and CDR2 YYDKDF (reference sequence). This CDR3 has 13 amino acids. The chain's CDR3 is CATSKRGWETQYF.

The V gene is TRBV2, the J gene TRBJ1-2; lacking DNA, the TRBD1 call made by TCRdb goes unchecked. Germline V lookup: CDR1 SNHLY, CDR2 FYNNEI. The CDR3 is 16 amino acids. The chain's CDR3 is CASSEQGKGLGYGYTF. Combining the CDR3 with reference TRBV2 and TRBJ1-2 gives the whole variable domain EPEVTQTPSHQVTQMGQEVILRCVPISNHLYFYWYRQILGQKVEFLVSFYNNEISEKSEIFDDQFSVERPDGSNFTLKIRSTKLEDSAMYFCASSEQGKGLGYGYTFGSGTRLTVV.